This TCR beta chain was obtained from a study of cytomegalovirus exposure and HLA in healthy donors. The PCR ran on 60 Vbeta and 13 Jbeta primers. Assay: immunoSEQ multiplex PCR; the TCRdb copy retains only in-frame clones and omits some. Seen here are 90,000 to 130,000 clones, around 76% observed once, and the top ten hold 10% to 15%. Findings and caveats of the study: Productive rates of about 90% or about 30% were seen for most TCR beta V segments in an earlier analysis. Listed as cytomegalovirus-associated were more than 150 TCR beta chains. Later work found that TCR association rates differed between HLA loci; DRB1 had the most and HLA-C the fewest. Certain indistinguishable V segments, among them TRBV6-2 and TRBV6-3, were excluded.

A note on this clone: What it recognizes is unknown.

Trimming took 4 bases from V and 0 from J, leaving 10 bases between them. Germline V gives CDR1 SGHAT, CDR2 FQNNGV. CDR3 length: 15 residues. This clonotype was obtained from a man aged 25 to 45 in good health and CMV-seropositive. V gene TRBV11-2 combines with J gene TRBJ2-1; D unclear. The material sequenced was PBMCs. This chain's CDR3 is CASSSERSSYNEQFF. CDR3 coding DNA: TGTGCCAGCAGCTCCGAGAGGAGCTCCTACAATGAGCAGTTCTTC.